Listed here are 5 T cell receptor beta chains from one sample, sequenced in a study of regulatory T cells in long-lasting Graves disease. Time point here: persistent/refractory GD, antithyroid drugs over 5 years with positive TRAb. PBMC-derived RNA was used for the TCR library. TCR beta libraries were built with iRepertoire HTBI primers and Arm-PCR of CDR3 regions. TCRdb ran MiXCR on the multiplex PCR reads and lists one entry per CDR3 protein. The sample yields more than 300,000 distinct CDR3 sequences, approximately 23% seen once. The sequencing here drew on peripheral blood mononuclear cells (PBMCs), taken when the disease was refractory, from a patient treated with antithyroid drugs. The receptors originated from a woman aged 40 to 49 with Graves disease.

Ten or more counts support this clonotype. Germline is not matched at one junction end, which may reflect a read error. V usage is TRBV6-1 and J usage is TRBJ2-7, with 8 bases aligning to TRBD1. The CDR3 is 14 amino acids. The germline V gene encodes CDR1 MNHNS and CDR2 SASEGT. The CDR3 DNA reads as TGTGCCAGCAGCGAAGACAGGGGCTCCTACGAGCAGTACTTC. Its translation is CASSEDRGSYEQYF.

This clonotype appeared many times. The chain employs TRBV28 and TRBJ1-1, with D tentatively TRBD1 (5 bases). From germline, CDR1 is MDHEN and CDR2 SYDVKM. This CDR3 spans 15 amino acids. With 6 bases removed from V and 6 bases from J, the gap between germline ends came to 20 bases. The CDR3 loop is CASRSRDQPTAEAFF. The CDR3 nucleotides are TGTGCCAGCAGGAGCCGGGACCAACCCACGGCTGAAGCTTTCTTT.

This clonotype occurred a few times. This may be a read error: a much more frequent sequence differs by one nucleotide. DNA of the CDR3: TGTGCCAGCAGTTACAAGACGGGACAGGGGTTTCTTAGCGATCAGCCCCAGCATTTT. Encoded protein: CASSYKTGQGFLSDQPQHF. The V gene is TRBV6-2 or TRBV6-3, the J gene TRBJ1-5; TRBD1 aligns across 10 bases. Per germline, CDR1 MNHEY and CDR2 SVGEGT. CDR3 length equals 19 residues.

As regards this clonotype: This may be a read error: a much more frequent sequence differs by one nucleotide. The chain is built from TRBV2 and TRBJ2-7, with a tentative D call TRBD2 (7 bases). There are 15 residues in the CDR3. Germline V gives CDR1 SNHLY, CDR2 FYNNEI. The germline V and J ends were trimmed by 8 bases and 7 bases, with 24 bases remaining between them. The CDR3 loop reads CASGGRGAHRMEQYF. CDR3 DNA sequence: TGTGCCAGCGGTGGTCGGGGGGCTCACCGCATGGAGCAGTACTTC. The full variable domain, its missing parts supplied by reference TRBV2 and TRBJ2-7, is EPEVTQTPSHQVTQMGQEVILRCVPISNHLYFYWYRQILGQKVEFLVSFYNNEISEKSEIFDDQFSVERPDGSNFTLKIRSTKLEDSAMYFCASGGRGAHRMEQYFGPGTRLTVT.

By share, this clonotype counts as medium-sized. The chain links TRBV7-3 to TRBJ1-5; no reliable D call. The CDR3 consists of 16 residues. Deletions cut 2 bases from V and 7 bases from J, with 18 bases between. CDR1 and CDR2 from the germline V gene are SGHTA and FQGTGA. The chain's CDR3 is CASSLGLGPGGQPQHF. In nucleotides, the CDR3 is TGTGCCAGCAGCTTAGGATTGGGTCCCGGCGGACAGCCCCAGCATTTT.